Following are 27 T cell receptor beta chains from one sample sequenced in a study of neurological immune-mediated disorders. TCRdb passed the 5' RACE reads through MiXCR, listing each CDR3 protein once. The sample records 80,000 to 85,000 distinct CDR3 sequences, around 2.6% being singletons. The sequenced sample was PBMCs. The receptors shown here come from a woman younger than 45 with multiple sclerosis.

The V gene is TRBV5-4, the J gene TRBJ2-2; 8 bases are a match to TRBD2. This CDR3 is 16 amino acids long. CDR1 SGHNT and CDR2 YYREEE come from the germline V gene (reference sequence). V shed 4 bases, J shed 1 base, and the junction held 6 bases outside the gene matches. The CDR3 protein is CASSHPSGRNTGELFF. CDR3 bases: TGTGCCAGCAGCCACCCTAGCGGGCGGAACACCGGGGAGCTGTTTTTT.

This clonotype was picked up many times. The gene calls are TRBV12-3 or TRBV12-4 and TRBJ1-2; TRBD1 aligns across 7 bases. CDR3 length: 13 amino acids. The ends lost 3 bases at V and 8 bases at J; junction bases unmatched: 6. The CDR3 spells CASSFQGGSGYTF. CDR3 DNA: TGTGCCAGCAGTTTTCAGGGGGGCTCCGGCTACACCTTC.

This clonotype was found many times. The chain carries TRBV20-1 and TRBJ2-1; 15 bases are a match to TRBD2. V was pared by 5 bases and J by 6 bases, with 11 bases of the junction left unmatched. From germline, CDR1 is DFQATT and CDR2 SNEGSKA (reference sequence). CDR3 size: 17 residues. CDR3 nucleotides: TGCAGTGCTGGACTAGCGGGAGGGCCGACTAGCCTCAATGAGCAGTTCTTC. Protein product: CSAGLAGGPTSLNEQFF.

Many counts were recorded for this clonotype. The V and J genes are TRBV19 and TRBJ1-6; D gene unclear. Between the trimmed V and J ends, which lost 7 bases and 7 bases, there was a span of 11 bases. Per the germline V gene, CDR1 is LNHDA and CDR2 is SQIVND (reference sequence). The CDR3 runs to 13 residues. Here the CDR3 DNA reads TGTGCCAGTACCCGGGGAGGGAATTCACCCCTCCACTTT. It translates to CASTRGGNSPLHF.

In this sample, this clonotype turned up many times. This chain links TRBV12-3 or TRBV12-4 with TRBJ2-7; no definite D call. V dropped 1 base and J dropped 6 bases, with 4 bases sitting between them. This CDR3 is built from 11 residues. The CDR3 spells CASSLVAEQYF. The CDR3 DNA follows: TGTGCCAGCAGTTTAGTCGCCGAGCAGTACTTC.

This clonotype was counted many times. The chain uses TRBV7-2 and TRBJ1-1, with unresolved D. Trimming left V 4 bases short and J 11 bases short, with 17 bases between. CDR1 SGHTA and CDR2 FQGNSA come from the germline V gene. The CDR3 is 13 amino acids. This chain's CDR3 is CASSSFLDPNAFF. In nucleotides, the CDR3 is TGTGCCAGCAGCTCGTTTCTGGACCCGAACGCTTTCTTT.

This clonotype was detected ten times or more. V is TRBV20-1 and J is TRBJ2-1; 10 nucleotides align to TRBD1. Germline CDR1 is DFQATT and CDR2 is SNEGSKA (reference sequence). The J segment lost 2 bases and the V segment lost 5 bases, leaving 12 bases of the junction unmatched. This CDR3 region has 17 residues. CDR3 residues: CSARKNLGQGTYNEQFF. CDR3 bases: TGCAGTGCTCGCAAGAACTTGGGACAGGGGACCTACAATGAGCAGTTCTTC.

This clonotype was seen repeatedly, ten times or more. The gene calls are TRBV7-9 and TRBJ2-7, with 9 bases matching TRBD2. Trimming removed 5 bases from V and 3 bases from J; junction bases left unmatched: 5. Germline CDR1 SEHNR, CDR2 FQNEAQ (reference sequence). CDR3 length equals 14 residues. The CDR3, as DNA: TGTGCCAGCAGCCCGGGACTAGCAGTCTACGAGCAGTACTTC. This sequence encodes CASSPGLAVYEQYF.

This clonotype was found many times. This chain links TRBV20-1 with TRBJ1-1, with D possibly TRBD1 on 5 matching bases. The V gene's germline CDR1 is DFQATT and CDR2 SNEGSKA (reference sequence). CDR3 length: 13 residues. With 1 base removed from V and 1 base from J, the gap between germline ends came to 7 bases. The CDR3 nucleotides read TGCAGTGCTAGAGTAGGGGCGAACACTGAAGCTTTCTTT. Its protein product is CSARVGANTEAFF.

This clonotype was detected many times. The rearrangement joins TRBV7-2 to TRBJ2-7; 7 bases align to TRBD2. The germline V gene has CDR1 SGHTA and CDR2 FQGNSA. V lost 4 bases and J lost 7; bases outside the gene matches: 10. The CDR3 runs to 14 residues. The CDR3 protein is CASSWLPGGVEQYF. CDR3 DNA sequence: TGTGCCAGCAGCTGGTTACCGGGGGGAGTAGAGCAGTACTTC.

The gene calls are TRBV10-3 and TRBJ1-3, with TRBD1 matching over 7 bases. The CDR3 is made up of 16 amino acids. Germline V gene data show CDR1 as ENHRY and CDR2 as SYGVKD. The V segment lost 4 bases and the J segment 0 bases; nucleotides outside the gene matches: 6. CDR3: CAISVRGPDSGNTIYF. In nucleotides, the CDR3 is TGTGCCATCAGTGTAAGGGGGCCCGACTCTGGAAACACCATATATTTT.

This clonotype has only a few counts. This chain uses TRBV7-2 with TRBJ1-1; unclear D gene. This CDR3 has 13 residues. The germline V gene has CDR1 SGHTA and CDR2 FQGNSA. Trimming pared 4 bases from V and 3 bases from J, leaving 9 bases between. CDR3 nucleotide sequence: TGTGCCAGCAGCTCAGACATTTACACTGAAGCTTTCTTT. This gives the protein CASSSDIYTEAFF.

This clonotype was found many times. The J gene is TRBJ2-3, the V gene TRBV5-5; D is undetermined. V was clipped by 4 bases and J by 1 base, with 10 bases between them. The CDR3 runs 14 residues. Looked up from germline, CDR1 is SGHKS and CDR2 is YYEKEE (reference sequence). The CDR3 region is CASSRAPGTDTQYF. CDR3 DNA sequence: TGTGCCAGCAGCCGGGCCCCGGGCACAGATACGCAGTATTTT.

This clonotype was counted a few times. V gene TRBV29-1 combines with J gene TRBJ1-2, with D uncertain. The germline gives CDR1 SQVTM, CDR2 ANQGSEA. The CDR3 contains 16 residues. The V end was cut by 4 bases, the J end by 4 bases, with 22 bases between. CDR3 coding DNA: TGCAGCGTTGGGCTTTCTCCCTTCCGAGGGATCTATGGCTACACCTTC. As protein: CSVGLSPFRGIYGYTF.

This clonotype came up many times. This chain joins TRBV7-9 and TRBJ2-7; TRBD2 matches at 8 bases. Losses at the gene ends were 5 bases for V and 6 bases for J; bases not matched to a gene: 12. This CDR3 has 15 amino acids. From germline, CDR1 is SEHNR and CDR2 FQNEAQ (reference sequence). The CDR3 loop is CASSQEVGLVVEQYF. In DNA, the CDR3 is TGTGCCAGCAGCCAAGAGGTGGGACTAGTAGTCGAGCAGTACTTC.

This clonotype was picked up many times. The chain has TRBV6-2 or TRBV6-3 and TRBJ2-1, with unresolved D. CDR3 length equals 16 residues. Germline V gene lookup returns CDR1 MNHEY and CDR2 SVGEGT. Trimming stripped 7 bases from V and 0 bases from J, with 16 bases between. Written as DNA, the CDR3 is TGTGCCAGCACCGATGTCCGATGGAGCTCCTACAATGAGCAGTTCTTC. Encoded protein: CASTDVRWSSYNEQFF.

This clonotype was seen repeatedly, ten times or more. V gene TRBV4-3 combines with J gene TRBJ2-7; 13 nucleotides align to TRBD2. The CDR3 is 16 residues long. J was trimmed by 5 bases and V by 3 bases; bases with no gene match: 7. Germline V gene sequence: CDR1 LGHNA, CDR2 YSLEER. The CDR3 sequence is CASSQYPGLAGDEQYF. In DNA, the CDR3 is TGCGCCAGCAGCCAGTACCCCGGACTAGCGGGAGACGAGCAGTACTTC.

This clonotype was detected many times. J is TRBJ2-5 and V is TRBV20-1, with D possibly called TRBD1 or TRBD2 (5 bases each). There are 13 residues in the CDR3. Trimming took off 6 bases at V and 0 bases at J, with 11 bases between the two ends. From germline, CDR1 is DFQATT and CDR2 SNEGSKA (reference sequence). CDR3 coding DNA: TGCAGTGCGAGACAGCGGTACCAAGAGACCCAGTACTTC. It translates to CSARQRYQETQYF.

This clonotype was observed many times. The chain employs TRBV7-9 and TRBJ2-3, with 10 bases that match TRBD2. The CDR3 sequence is 16 residues long. Per the germline V gene, CDR1 is SEHNR and CDR2 is FQNEAQ (reference sequence). J gave up 6 bases and V 8 bases, and 14 bases lay outside the gene matches. CDR3 DNA sequence: TGTGCCAGCCGCCCCGGAGGAGCGGGAGGGTTGGATACGCAGTATTTT. Its translation: CASRPGGAGGLDTQYF.

This clonotype was seen at least ten times. Written as DNA, the CDR3 is TGTGCCAGCAGCGACGGGACTCCACCTGGTAACGAGCAGTACTTC. Protein: CASSDGTPPGNEQYF. This chain links TRBV12-3 or TRBV12-4 with TRBJ2-7; possibly TRBD2 for D (6 bases). Trimming removed 6 bases at V and 5 bases at J, with 20 bases between. The CDR3 loop spans 15 amino acids.

This clonotype was seen ten or more times. The chain carries TRBV5-1 and TRBJ2-5, with D maybe TRBD1 (5 bases). Germline loops: CDR1 SGHRS, CDR2 YFSETQ. This CDR3 is built from 17 residues. V lost 0 bases and J lost 4, with 19 bases in between. This CDR3 is CASSLVLSVGQGETQYF. Written as DNA, the CDR3 is TGCGCCAGCAGCTTGGTGCTAAGCGTGGGGCAGGGAGAGACCCAGTACTTC.

Ten or more counts support this clonotype. V is TRBV5-6 and J is TRBJ1-6; D ambiguous. With 0 bases removed from V and 15 bases from J, the gap between germline ends came to 10 bases. CDR1 is SGHDT, CDR2 YYEEEE, per germline. The CDR3 is 12 residues long. CDR3 nucleotide sequence: TGTGCCAGCAGCTTGGGTGTTGGACGCCTCCACTTT. Protein product: CASSLGVGRLHF.

About this clonotype: This could be a read error, since a much larger clone is one nucleotide away. The J gene is TRBJ1-1, the V gene TRBV7-2; D call uncertain. From germline, CDR1 is SGHTA and CDR2 FQGNSA. This CDR3 has 15 amino acids. The V end lost 1 base, the J end lost 0 bases, and 9 bases lay between the germline ends. CDR3 nucleotides: TGTGCCAGCAGCTTAGAAGCGCAGGTGAACACTGAAGCTTTCTTT. Translated, it gives CASSLEAQVNTEAFF.

In this sample, this clonotype turned up many times. V and J are TRBV28 and TRBJ2-7; 9 nucleotides match TRBD1. Per germline, CDR1 MDHEN and CDR2 SYDVKM. The CDR3 covers 15 residues. V gave up 5 bases and J gave up 4 bases; unmatched junction bases: 9. The DNA for the CDR3 is TGTGCCAGCAGTAACACCGGGACAGGGATTTACGAGCAGTACTTC. It encodes CASSNTGTGIYEQYF.

The table lists this clonotype with many counts. The chain carries TRBV6-6 and TRBJ2-3; either TRBD1 or TRBD2 may supply D (6 bases each). Germline V gene lookup returns CDR1 MNHNY and CDR2 SVGAGI (reference sequence). Trimming stripped 8 bases from V and 4 bases from J, with 22 bases between. The length of the CDR3 is 16 residues. The CDR3: CASGTPPGASADTQYF. The CDR3 DNA sequence: TGTGCCAGCGGGACTCCCCCGGGGGCCAGTGCAGATACGCAGTATTTT.

This clonotype was picked up many times. The chain carries TRBV3-1 and TRBJ2-1; tentative D call: TRBD2 (6 bases). Trimming stripped 0 bases from V and 0 bases from J, with 18 bases between. The CDR3 has 19 amino acids. Germline-derived CDR1 and CDR2 are LGHDT and YNNKEL (reference sequence). CDR3: CASSQETGLTFSSYNEQFF. CDR3 nucleotide sequence: TGTGCCAGCAGCCAAGAAACGGGACTTACCTTTAGCTCCTACAATGAGCAGTTCTTC.

In this sample, this clonotype turned up many times. The rearrangement links TRBV7-2 to TRBJ2-3; 11 positions match TRBD2. With V trimmed by 5 bases and J by 4 bases, 5 bases remained unmatched. Germline-derived CDR1 and CDR2 are SGHTA and FQGNSA. This CDR3 spans 15 amino acids. For the CDR3, the DNA is TGTGCCAGCAGCCTGACTAGCGGGACCGCAGATACGCAGTATTTT. Residues: CASSLTSGTADTQYF.